A single sample is the source of the 18 T cell receptor beta chains below, sequenced in a study of T-cell memory formation after mild COVID-19. TCRdb re-derived calls from the 5' RACE reads in MiXCR, one entry per CDR3 protein. The data hold 400,000 to 450,000 distinct CDR3 sequences, with under 20% observed a single time. The sequencing input was PBMCs or a T cell subset sorted from them (not recorded which). Every receptor here comes from a man younger than 35 who had mild COVID-19 (a few samples of this study predate the infection). Cell type and time point are not known.

This clonotype appeared a few times. CDR3 nucleotide sequence: TGTGCCAGCAGCTCGTGGACAGGGAAAATTCACAATGAGCAGTTCTTC. Residues: CASSSWTGKIHNEQFF. This chain links TRBV11-2 with TRBJ2-1; TRBD1 matches 8 bases. The CDR3 has 16 amino acids. In germline, CDR1 is SGHAT, CDR2 FQNNGV. Trimming at V came to 4 bases and at J to 5 bases, leaving 10 bases not matched to a gene.

The sample holds a few counts of this clonotype. This rearrangement joins TRBV9 to TRBJ2-6, with D perhaps matching TRBD1 (6 bases). V was clipped by 0 bases and J by 4 bases, with 14 bases between them. The CDR3 spans 17 residues. CDR1 SGDLS and CDR2 YYNGEE come from the germline V gene. CDR3 nucleotide sequence: TGTGCCAGCAGCGTAGGCGAAAGGACAGCCGGGGCCAACGTCCTGACTTTC. It translates to CASSVGERTAGANVLTF.

This clonotype has just a few counts. The chain uses TRBV7-3 and TRBJ2-3; tentative D call: TRBD2 (6 bases). Germline values: CDR1 SGHTA, CDR2 FQGTGA. The CDR3 covers 16 residues. Trimming removed 0 bases from V and 1 base from J, with 11 bases in between. CDR3 loop: CASSLTGTGGTDTQYF. In DNA, the CDR3 is TGTGCCAGCAGCTTAACGGGGACGGGGGGCACAGATACGCAGTATTTT.

The rearrangement links TRBV10-2 to TRBJ2-7; TRBD1 matches at 7 bases. Trimming cost V 8 bases and J 5 bases; bases outside gene matches: 6. The CDR3 loop spans 12 amino acids. The germline V gene has CDR1 WSHSY and CDR2 SAAADI. The CDR3 loop reads CASGRGRNEQYF. In DNA, the CDR3 is TGCGCCAGCGGAAGGGGGCGGAACGAGCAGTACTTC.

The gene calls are TRBV30 and TRBJ2-2; the match to TRBD1 covers 8 bases. From germline, CDR1 is GTSNPN and CDR2 SVGIG (reference sequence). V lost 0 bases and J lost 2; bases outside the gene matches: 5. The CDR3 length is 16 residues. The CDR3, as DNA: TGTGCCTGGAGTGTAATTGGACAGGGCAACACCGGGGAGCTGTTTTTT. Translated: CAWSVIGQGNTGELFF.

In this sample, this clonotype turned up many times. V gene TRBV19 combines with J gene TRBJ2-3; D may be TRBD2 (7 bases). V was shortened by 7 bases and J by 1 base, with 15 bases between the two germline ends. The CDR3 has 15 amino acids. From germline, CDR1 is LNHDA and CDR2 SQIVND (reference sequence). Here the CDR3 reads CASTAGASGTDTQYF. The CDR3 coding sequence is TGTGCCAGTACGGCGGGGGCCTCGGGCACAGATACGCAGTATTTT.

The chain joins TRBV27 to TRBJ2-1, with 10 positions matching TRBD2. The V and J ends lost 5 bases and 7 bases, in that order; junction bases with no gene match: 8. The CDR3 sequence is 15 residues long. Looked up from germline, CDR1 is MNHEY and CDR2 is SMNVEV (reference sequence). The CDR3 reads CASSPSSGGANEQFF. The CDR3 DNA follows: TGTGCCAGCAGTCCCTCCAGCGGGGGGGCAAATGAGCAGTTCTTC.

In its sample, this clonotype was seen many times. The chain recombines TRBV6-2 or TRBV6-3 with TRBJ1-1; possible D gene TRBD1, 5 bases. The CDR3 totals 14 residues. Germline CDR1 and CDR2: MNHEY and SVGEGT. The V end was cut by 5 bases, the J end by 4 bases, with 14 bases between. CDR3 region: CASSAYRRSTEAFF. The CDR3, as DNA: TGTGCCAGCAGTGCCTACAGGAGAAGCACTGAAGCTTTCTTT.

This clonotype was seen ten or more times. The chain couples TRBV12-3 or TRBV12-4 to TRBJ1-5; D unresolved. V was cut by 7 bases and J by 0 bases, with 10 bases left in between. The CDR3 is 14 amino acids. This chain's CDR3 is CASTMDNSNQPQHF. As DNA, the CDR3 is TGTGCCAGCACGATGGATAATAGCAATCAGCCCCAGCATTTT.

This clonotype was counted a few times. The V call is TRBV7-9, the J call TRBJ2-7, with a tentative D call TRBD2 (7 bases). Germline assignment: CDR1 SEHNR and CDR2 FQNEAQ (reference sequence). The V gene lost 1 base and the J gene lost 7 bases, with 14 bases spanning the gap. CDR3 size: 14 residues. CDR3 protein: CASSLVGGQGEQYV. The CDR3 DNA reads as TGTGCCAGCAGCTTAGTCGGGGGGCAAGGGGAGCAGTACGTC.

The gene calls are TRBV27 and TRBJ2-5; perhaps TRBD1 as D (5 bases). The germline V and J ends were trimmed by 2 bases and 7 bases, with 11 bases remaining between them. The CDR3 loop spans 13 amino acids. Germline loops: CDR1 MNHEY, CDR2 SMNVEV (reference sequence). The CDR3 DNA sequence: TGTGCCAGCAGTTTACAGGGTCGGGCGACCCAGTACTTC. Translated, it gives CASSLQGRATQYF.

The chain recombines TRBV7-6 with TRBJ2-5; 14 nucleotides line up with TRBD2. The trim removed 6 bases at V and 3 bases at J, leaving 9 bases unmatched. The CDR3 extends over 17 amino acids. Germline CDR1 and CDR2: SGHVS and FNYEAQ. This CDR3 reads CASSPGLAGDSEETQYF. In DNA form, the CDR3 reads TGTGCCAGCAGTCCGGGACTAGCGGGAGATTCAGAAGAGACCCAGTACTTC.

The chain links TRBV7-3 to TRBJ1-6; a weak D match, TRBD1 (5 bases). V was shortened by 6 bases and J by 8 bases, with 14 bases between the two germline ends. Per germline, CDR1 SGHTA and CDR2 FQGTGA. The CDR3 is made up of 14 amino acids. The CDR3 DNA reads as TGTGCCAGCAGTCCAAGGGACGGAGATTCACCCCTCCACTTT. As protein: CASSPRDGDSPLHF.

In this sample, this clonotype turned up a few times. The V gene is TRBV5-1, the J gene TRBJ2-5, with 15 nucleotides matching TRBD2. CDR3 length: 16 residues. J lost 4 bases, V lost 4 bases, and 5 bases had no gene match. The germline CDR1 and CDR2 sequences are SGHRS and YFSETQ. The CDR3 DNA reads as TGCGCCAGCAGCACCCGGACTAGCGGGGGGGGAGAGACCCAGTACTTC. This translates into CASSTRTSGGGETQYF. The full variable domain, in which reference TRBV5-1 and TRBJ2-5 provide the parts outside the CDR3, is KAGVTQTPRYLIKTRGQQVTLSCSPISGHRSVSWYQQTPGQGLQFLFEYFSETQRNKGNFPGRFSGRQFSNSRSEMNVSTLELGDSALYLCASSTRTSGGGETQYFGPGTRLLVL.

The chain joins TRBV5-1 to TRBJ2-1; D remains unclear. Germline V gene data show CDR1 as SGHRS and CDR2 as YFSETQ. This CDR3 has 14 residues. V gave up 4 bases and J gave up 2 bases, with 10 bases separating them. This chain's CDR3 is CASSLGSAYNEQFF. DNA for the CDR3: TGCGCCAGCAGCCTGGGATCGGCCTACAATGAGCAGTTCTTC.

This chain links TRBV6-6 with TRBJ2-2; 8 nucleotides match TRBD1. V trimming: 0 bases; J trimming: 4 bases; junction bases outside the gene matches: 1. The CDR3 totals 15 residues. CDR1 is MNHNY and CDR2 is SVGAGI in the germline V gene (reference sequence). The CDR3 region has the DNA TGTGCCAGCAGTTACTCACAGGGGGGCACCGGGGAGCTGTTTTTT. Translating gives CASSYSQGGTGELFF.

This clonotype was seen ten or more times. The genes are TRBV4-3 and TRBJ1-1; TRBD1 matches 7 bases. Germline CDR1 and CDR2: LGHNA and YSLEER. V gave up 0 bases and J gave up 0 bases; unmatched junction bases: 13. The CDR3 runs to 19 residues. CDR3 bases: TGCGCCAGCAGCCAAGAATGGATCAGGGGGAGGATAATGAACACTGAAGCTTTCTTT. Translated, it gives CASSQEWIRGRIMNTEAFF.

The chain links TRBV7-9 to TRBJ1-5; 7 positions agree with TRBD1. Germline CDR1 and CDR2: SEHNR and FQNEAQ (reference sequence). This CDR3 contains 15 residues. With V trimmed by 5 bases and J by 6 bases, 10 bases remained unmatched. For the CDR3, the DNA is TGTGCCAGCAGCCCTAGTGGGACAGCGGGTCAGCCCCAGCATTTT. Translated, it gives CASSPSGTAGQPQHF.